The 25 T cell receptor beta chains below come from one sample, sequenced in a study of blood T cell repertoires in COVID-19 (TCRdb year 2020). Preparation of the library involved the immunoSEQ multiplex PCR assay. TCRdb provides this immuneACCESS table in a form limited to in-frame rearrangements. Some clones are lacking; in checked studies, under half of them reflect an unresolved V gene, and why the rest are absent is not known. A total of about 240,000 clones appear in this sample, about 80% of them only once. The top ten clones comprise roughly a tenth of the sample. Material: peripheral blood. These receptors originate from an elderly woman with acute or convalescent COVID-19.

The chain is built from TRBV14 and TRBJ1-3; tentative D call: TRBD1 (6 bases). V shed 3 bases and J shed 2 bases, with 14 bases lying between them. This CDR3 region has 16 residues. Germline V gene sequence: CDR1 SGHDN, CDR2 FVKESK. The CDR3 bases are TGTGCCAGCAGCCAGGCCGGGGGGCCTACTGGAAACACCATATATTTT. It is translated as CASSQAGGPTGNTIYF.

J is TRBJ2-7 and V is TRBV2, with 8 bases that match TRBD1. V was clipped by 1 base and J by 5 bases; unmatched bases: 7. Germline values: CDR1 SNHLY, CDR2 FYNNEI. The CDR3 is 15 residues long. The CDR3, as DNA: TGTGCCAGCAGTGAAGGGGGGACAGGCGGCAACGAGCAGTACTTC. This encodes CASSEGGTGGNEQYF.

V is TRBV2 and J is TRBJ1-5; a weak D match, TRBD1 (5 bases). CDR3 length equals 14 residues. Germline lookup yields CDR1 SNHLY and CDR2 FYNNEI. The V end was cut by 6 bases, the J end by 0 bases, with 9 bases between. This chain's CDR3 is CASSPDSSNQPQHF. In DNA, the CDR3 is TGTGCCAGCAGCCCCGACAGTAGCAATCAGCCCCAGCATTTT.

The J gene is TRBJ2-4, the V gene TRBV27; D gene uncertain. The ends were cut back, 2 bases at V and 0 bases at J, with 11 bases in the middle. The CDR3 consists of 16 residues. The germline V gene encodes CDR1 MNHEY and CDR2 SMNVEV (reference sequence). CDR3 DNA: TGTGCCAGCAGTTTAGGTCCCCGAGGAGCCAAAAACATTCAGTACTTC. Its protein product is CASSLGPRGAKNIQYF.

The chain joins TRBV28 to TRBJ2-1; D might be TRBD1 (5 bases). The CDR3 is 17 residues long. Trimming took 6 bases from V and 0 from J, leaving 18 bases between them. Per germline, CDR1 MDHEN and CDR2 SYDVKM. The CDR3, as DNA: TGTGCCAGCAGCTTCTCCCCCGGACACGGCTCCTACAATGAGCAGTTCTTC. Protein: CASSFSPGHGSYNEQFF.

V usage is TRBV3-1 (or the pseudogene TRBV3-2) and J usage is TRBJ1-6; D uncertain. V was shortened by 4 bases and J by 6 bases, with 7 bases between the two germline ends. Germline CDR1 and CDR2: LGHDT and YNNKEL (reference sequence). The length of the CDR3 is 13 residues. The CDR3 spells CASSLEGNSPLHF. The CDR3 DNA sequence: TGTGCCAGCAGCCTCGAGGGTAATTCACCCCTCCACTTT.

The V gene is TRBV5-4, the J gene TRBJ2-5; 8 bases are a match to TRBD1. The CDR3 totals 14 residues. Germline values: CDR1 SGHNT, CDR2 YYREEE (reference sequence). The V segment lost 3 bases and the J segment 5 bases; nucleotides outside the gene matches: 6. The DNA for the CDR3 is TGTGCCAGCAGCTGGACAGGGAGTAGGGAGACCCAGTACTTC. Amino acids: CASSWTGSRETQYF.

This rearrangement joins TRBV5-1 to TRBJ1-1, with D possibly being TRBD1 (6 bases). The V end was cut by 0 bases, the J end by 4 bases, with 13 bases between. This CDR3 is built from 15 residues. In germline, CDR1 is SGHRS, CDR2 YFSETQ. DNA for the CDR3: TGCGCCAGCAGCTTGGATACCAGGGGTTCCACTGAAGCTTTCTTT. Translated: CASSLDTRGSTEAFF. Variable domain in full (rest from reference TRBV5-1 and TRBJ1-1): KAGVTQTPRYLIKTRGQQVTLSCSPISGHRSVSWYQQTPGQGLQFLFEYFSETQRNKGNFPGRFSGRQFSNSRSEMNVSTLELGDSALYLCASSLDTRGSTEAFFGQGTRLTVV.

This clone has only one observation. The chain uses TRBV6-4 and TRBJ2-7; 9 nucleotides match TRBD1. Germline loops: CDR1 MRHNA, CDR2 SNTAGT. J lost 3 bases, V lost 6 bases, and 6 bases had no gene match. The CDR3 consists of 14 residues. CDR3: CASSPTGGIYEQYF. CDR3 coding DNA: TGTGCCAGCAGCCCGACAGGGGGGATCTACGAGCAGTACTTC.

This clone was observed a handful of times. The V and J genes are TRBV2 and TRBJ1-1, with D perhaps matching TRBD1 (5 bases). Deletions cut 0 bases from V and 10 bases from J, with 15 bases between. Germline assignment: CDR1 SNHLY and CDR2 FYNNEI. The CDR3 loop spans 14 amino acids. CDR3 sequence: CASSEAQGGVGAFF. CDR3 nucleotides: TGTGCCAGCAGTGAAGCGCAAGGAGGGGTGGGAGCTTTCTTT.

The chain joins TRBV30 to TRBJ2-1; D gene unclear. The CDR3 contains 11 residues. From germline, CDR1 is GTSNPN and CDR2 SVGIG (reference sequence). V was pared by 2 bases and J by 10 bases, with 9 bases between. The CDR3 bases are TGTGCCTGGAGTTCCTCCCTAGAGCAGTTCTTC. The encoded protein is CAWSSSLEQFF.

This chain uses TRBV3-1 (or the pseudogene TRBV3-2) with TRBJ1-4; D call uncertain. V gave up 2 bases and J gave up 2 bases, with 12 bases separating them. The CDR3 is made up of 16 amino acids. Germline CDR1 is LGHDT and CDR2 is YNNKEL (reference sequence). The CDR3 loop reads CASSQNSGFTNEKLFF. As DNA, the CDR3 is TGTGCCAGCAGCCAAAACAGTGGGTTCACTAATGAAAAACTGTTTTTT.

This chain joins TRBV6-5 and TRBJ1-1; D is perhaps TRBD1 (6 bases). The V gene's germline CDR1 is MNHEY and CDR2 SVGAGI. Trimming removed 4 bases from V and 0 bases from J, with 12 bases in between. The CDR3 extends over 15 amino acids. CDR3 bases: TGTGCCAGCAGTTCCCGGGACAACATGAACACTGAAGCTTTCTTT. This encodes CASSSRDNMNTEAFF.

Only a few counts were recorded for this clone. V and J are TRBV18 and TRBJ2-7; perhaps TRBD1 as D (6 bases). Germline values: CDR1 KGHSH, CDR2 LQKENI. V lost 8 bases to trimming and J lost 0 bases, with 11 bases between them. This CDR3 comprises 13 residues. The CDR3 coding sequence is TGTGCCAGCAACCCGGACAGCTCCTACGAGCAGTACTTC. Its translation is CASNPDSSYEQYF.

At least ten counts were recorded for this clone. Other DNA sequences in the same sample also yield this CDR3. The V and J genes are TRBV19 and TRBJ1-5; 9 positions match TRBD1. The length of the CDR3 is 14 residues. CDR1 and CDR2 (germline): LNHDA, SQIVND (reference sequence). Trimming removed 2 bases from V and 7 bases from J; junction bases left unmatched: 3. The CDR3 spells CASSIWTGDQPQHF. The CDR3 DNA reads TGTGCCAGTAGTATATGGACAGGGGACCAGCCCCAGCATTTT.

This chain uses TRBV7-6 with TRBJ2-5, with D perhaps matching TRBD1 (5 bases). The CDR3 spans 15 residues. The germline V gene has CDR1 SGHVS and CDR2 FNYEAQ. V was shortened by 0 bases and J by 2 bases, with 10 bases between the two germline ends. CDR3 bases: TGTGCCAGCAGCTTAGCGGGGCTGATACAAGAGACCCAGTACTTC. Encoded protein: CASSLAGLIQETQYF. Together with reference TRBV7-6 and TRBJ2-5, the CDR3 gives the full variable domain: GAGVSQSPRYKVTKRGQDVALRCDPISGHVSLYWYRQALGQGPEFLTYFNYEAQQDKSGLPNDRFSAERPEGSISTLTIQRTEQRDSAMYRCASSLAGLIQETQYFGPGTRLLVL.

The chain is built from TRBV11-2 and TRBJ2-3; 7 nucleotides align to TRBD2. Germline V gene sequence: CDR1 SGHAT, CDR2 FQNNGV. This CDR3 contains 16 residues. V shed 3 bases, J shed 0 bases, and the junction held 6 bases outside the gene matches. CDR3 sequence (DNA): TGTGCCAGCAGCTTTAGATGGGGGGGTAGCACAGATACGCAGTATTTT. It translates to CASSFRWGGSTDTQYF.

This clone was observed a single time. The CDR3 DNA reads TGTGCCAGCCGACGGGAAGGAAGCACAGATACGCAGTATTTT. Translation gives CASRREGSTDTQYF. V usage is TRBV7-9 and J usage is TRBJ2-3; D is perhaps TRBD2 (5 bases). This CDR3 spans 14 amino acids. Per the germline V gene, CDR1 is SEHNR and CDR2 is FQNEAQ (reference sequence). V lost 8 bases to trimming and J lost 0 bases, with 12 bases between them.

The rearrangement joins TRBV6-2 or TRBV6-3 to TRBJ2-7; 14 nucleotides agree with TRBD2. Germline assignment: CDR1 MNHEY and CDR2 SVGEGT. V dropped 4 bases and J dropped 5; count of bases not matched to a gene: 10. The CDR3 spans 17 residues. The CDR3 is CASSSPPTSGGADEQYF. The CDR3 DNA reads as TGTGCCAGCAGTTCACCCCCGACTAGCGGGGGGGCAGACGAGCAGTACTTC.

V and J are TRBV6-1 and TRBJ1-6; D uncertain. CDR1 is MNHNS, CDR2 SASEGT, per germline. Trimming cost V 2 bases and J 7 bases, with 6 bases left between them. The CDR3 runs 13 residues. The CDR3 reads CASSERGNSPLHF. In DNA form, the CDR3 reads TGTGCCAGCAGTGAACGGGGAAATTCACCCCTCCACTTT.

This chain connects TRBV10-3 to TRBJ1-6; D is undetermined. Germline V gene data show CDR1 as ENHRY and CDR2 as SYGVKD. This CDR3 comprises 13 residues. V dropped 4 bases and J dropped 10 bases, with 11 bases sitting between them. CDR3 coding DNA: TGTGCCATCAGTGGGGCAGGCGGGTCACCCCTCCACTTT. Translating gives CAISGAGGSPLHF.

This CDR3 reads CASSLSTGQGIGYTF. The CDR3 DNA follows: TGTGCCAGCAGTTTATCGACGGGACAGGGGATTGGCTACACCTTC. The rearrangement uses TRBV28 and TRBJ1-2, with 10 bases lining up with TRBD1. Germline V gene sequence: CDR1 MDHEN, CDR2 SYDVKM. CDR3 length: 15 amino acids. V gave up 1 base and J gave up 7 bases; unmatched junction bases: 6.

The J gene is TRBJ1-5, the V gene TRBV2; D possibly corresponds to TRBD1 (5 bases). The CDR3 extends over 13 amino acids. Germline CDR1 and CDR2: SNHLY and FYNNEI. Between the trimmed V and J ends, which lost 7 bases and 6 bases, there was a span of 13 bases. As DNA, the CDR3 is TGTGCCAGCAAGGGGATATCCAGTCAGCCCCAGCATTTT. Its protein is CASKGISSQPQHF.

The chain couples TRBV4-1 to TRBJ2-7, with D possibly matching TRBD1 (6 bases). The CDR3 runs 14 residues. CDR1 and CDR2 from the germline V gene are MGHRA and YSYEKL. Trimming took 5 bases from V and 2 from J, leaving 13 bases between them. CDR3 sequence reads: CASSVRQAAYEQYF. The CDR3 nucleotides are TGCGCCAGCAGCGTTAGACAGGCCGCCTACGAGCAGTACTTC.

A note on this clone: Sequence at one end of the junction differs from germline and may be a read error. This chain connects TRBV7-7 to TRBJ2-2; D may be TRBD2 (6 bases). The V gene's germline CDR1 is SSHAT and CDR2 FNYEAQ (reference sequence). This CDR3 spans 14 amino acids. DNA for the CDR3: TGTGCTAGCAGCTTAGCGGAGGGCACCGGGGAGCTGTTTTTT. Residues: CASSLAEGTGELFF.